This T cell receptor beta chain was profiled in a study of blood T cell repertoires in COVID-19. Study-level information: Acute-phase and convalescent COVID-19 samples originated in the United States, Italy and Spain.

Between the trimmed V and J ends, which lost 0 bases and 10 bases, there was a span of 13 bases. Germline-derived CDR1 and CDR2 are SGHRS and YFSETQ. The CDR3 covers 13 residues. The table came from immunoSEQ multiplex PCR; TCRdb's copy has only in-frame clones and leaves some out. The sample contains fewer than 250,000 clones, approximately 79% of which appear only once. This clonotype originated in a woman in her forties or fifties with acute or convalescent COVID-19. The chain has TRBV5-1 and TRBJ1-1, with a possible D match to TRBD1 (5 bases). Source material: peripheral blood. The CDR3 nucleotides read TGCGCCAGCAGCTTGGGGCAGGGCAATGGAGCTTTCTTT. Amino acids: CASSLGQGNGAFF.